This TCR beta chain was captured in a study of T cells in Graves' hyperthyroidism and ophthalmopathy. This clonotype was seen repeatedly, ten times or more. Using RNA transcripts as the source, TCR beta CDR3 regions were amplified. When the TCR CDR3 underwent first-round RT-PCR, the HTBI primer set was used. One entry per CDR3 protein results from TCRdb running MiXCR on the multiplex PCR reads. The data show approximately 300,000 distinct CDR3 sequences, around 17% seen once. The TCR was taken from a man aged 25 to 40 with Graves' hyperthyroidism. Sequencing was performed on blood.

This CDR3 is CASSPGPEYEQYF. The CDR3 coding sequence is TGTGCCAGCAGTCCCGGACCCGAGTACGAGCAGTACTTC. This rearrangement joins TRBV6-1 to TRBJ2-7; unclear D gene. Trimming stripped 5 bases from V and 4 bases from J, with 12 bases between. Germline CDR1 reads MNHNS; CDR2 reads SASEGT. This CDR3 has 13 amino acids.